This record concerns one TCR beta chain sequence. These data belong to a study of blood T cell repertoires in COVID-19. Study-wide background: COVID-19 samples from acute and convalescent phases originated in the United States, Italy and Spain. T cells, B-cell-depleted T cells, or PBMCs provided the cDNA or gDNA that served as material.

As processed by the authors: Estimates of nucleated cell counts were drawn from the amplification of reference gene primers. Here immunoSEQ multiplex PCR was the method, and the copy in TCRdb shows in-frame clones only, minus some. The D gene and trimming were derived from the DNA, and the V and J assignments and clone size from that table. Of about 71,000 clones listed, roughly nine tenths were seen once; the top ten hold just over 5%. The germline gives CDR1 MDHEN, CDR2 SYDVKM. The CDR3 runs 14 residues. The V gene lost 4 bases and the J gene lost 5 bases, with 11 bases spanning the gap. This clonotype was obtained from a woman under 30 with acute or convalescent COVID-19. Input material: peripheral blood. This rearrangement joins TRBV28 to TRBJ1-4; unclear D gene. The CDR3 reads CASSYRASNEKLFF. For the CDR3, the DNA is TGTGCCAGCAGTTACAGAGCCTCCAATGAAAAACTGTTTTTT. The variable domain in full, with the rest retrieved from reference TRBV28 and TRBJ1-4, is DVKVTQSSRYLVKRTGEKVFLECVQDMDHENMFWYRQDPGLGLRLIYFSYDVKMKEKGDIPEGYSVSREKKERFSLILESASTNQTSMYLCASSYRASNEKLFFGSGTQLSVL.